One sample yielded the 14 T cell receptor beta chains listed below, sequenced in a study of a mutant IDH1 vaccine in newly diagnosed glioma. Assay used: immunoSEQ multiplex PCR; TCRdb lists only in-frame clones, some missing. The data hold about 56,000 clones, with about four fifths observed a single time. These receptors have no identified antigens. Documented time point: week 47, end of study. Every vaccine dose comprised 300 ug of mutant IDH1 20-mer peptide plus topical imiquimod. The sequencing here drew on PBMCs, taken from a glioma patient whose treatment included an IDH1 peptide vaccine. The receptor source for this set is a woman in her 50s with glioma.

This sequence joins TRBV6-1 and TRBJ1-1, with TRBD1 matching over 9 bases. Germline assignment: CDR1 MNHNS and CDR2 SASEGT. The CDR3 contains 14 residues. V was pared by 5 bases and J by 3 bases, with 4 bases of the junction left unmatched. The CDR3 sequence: CASSQQGAHTEAFF. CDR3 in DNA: TGTGCCAGCAGTCAACAGGGGGCCCACACTGAAGCTTTCTTT.

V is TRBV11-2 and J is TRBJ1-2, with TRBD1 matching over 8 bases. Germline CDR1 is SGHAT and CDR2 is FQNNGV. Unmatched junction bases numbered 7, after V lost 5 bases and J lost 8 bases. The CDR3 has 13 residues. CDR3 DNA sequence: TGTGCCAGCAGCCCCAGGACAGGGCGAGGCTACACCTTC. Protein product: CASSPRTGRGYTF.

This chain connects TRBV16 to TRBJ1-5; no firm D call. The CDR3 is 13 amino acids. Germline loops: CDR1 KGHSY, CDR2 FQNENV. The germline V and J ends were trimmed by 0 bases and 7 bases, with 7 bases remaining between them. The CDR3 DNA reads TGTGCCAGCAGCCAATCCCCCCCACAGCCCCAGCATTTT. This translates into CASSQSPPQPQHF.

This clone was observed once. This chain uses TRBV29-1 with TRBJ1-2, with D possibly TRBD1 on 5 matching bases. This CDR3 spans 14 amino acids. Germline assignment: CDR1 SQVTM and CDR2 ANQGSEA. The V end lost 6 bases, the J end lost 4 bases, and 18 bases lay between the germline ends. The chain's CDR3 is CSVARGEGAYGYTF. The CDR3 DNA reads TGCAGCGTGGCCCGGGGCGAAGGGGCCTATGGCTACACCTTC.

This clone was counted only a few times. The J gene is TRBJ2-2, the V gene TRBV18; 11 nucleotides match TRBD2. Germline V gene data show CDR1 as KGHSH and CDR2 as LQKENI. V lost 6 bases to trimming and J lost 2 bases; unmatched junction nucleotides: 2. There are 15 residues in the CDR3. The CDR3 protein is CASSLAGGNTGELFF. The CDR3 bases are TGTGCCAGCTCCCTAGCGGGGGGCAACACCGGGGAGCTGTTTTTT. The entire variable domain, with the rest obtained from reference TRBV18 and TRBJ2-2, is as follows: NAGVMQNPRHLVRRRGQEARLRCSPMKGHSHVYWYRQLPEEGLKFMVYLQKENIIDESGMPKERFSAEFPKEGPSILRIQQVVRGDSAAYFCASSLAGGNTGELFFGEGSRLTVL.

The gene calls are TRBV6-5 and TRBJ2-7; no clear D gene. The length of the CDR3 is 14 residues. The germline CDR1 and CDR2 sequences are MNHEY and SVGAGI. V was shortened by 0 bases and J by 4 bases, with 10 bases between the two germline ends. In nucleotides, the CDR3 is TGTGCCAGCAGTTACTCGAATCAAGGGTACGAGCAGTACTTC. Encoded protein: CASSYSNQGYEQYF.

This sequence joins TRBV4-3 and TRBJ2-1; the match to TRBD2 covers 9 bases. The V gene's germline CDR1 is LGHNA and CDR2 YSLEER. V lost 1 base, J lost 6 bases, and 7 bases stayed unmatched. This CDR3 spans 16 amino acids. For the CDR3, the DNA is TGCGCCAGCAGCCAAGTATATGGTAGCGGGGGCAATGAGCAGTTCTTC. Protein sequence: CASSQVYGSGGNEQFF.

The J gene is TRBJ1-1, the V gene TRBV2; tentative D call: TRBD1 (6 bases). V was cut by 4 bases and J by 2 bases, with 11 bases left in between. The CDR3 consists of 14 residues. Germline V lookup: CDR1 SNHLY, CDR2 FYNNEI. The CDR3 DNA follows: TGTGCCAGCAGTGTTGACAGGACAAACACTGAAGCTTTCTTT. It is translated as CASSVDRTNTEAFF.

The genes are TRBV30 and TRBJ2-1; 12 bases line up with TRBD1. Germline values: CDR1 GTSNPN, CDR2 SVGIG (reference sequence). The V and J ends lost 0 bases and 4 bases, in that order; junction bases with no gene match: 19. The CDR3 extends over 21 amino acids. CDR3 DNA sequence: TGTGCCTGGAGTGTACGTCTCTCTGGGACAGGGGGCGCCTCAAGATACAATGAGCAGTTCTTC. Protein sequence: CAWSVRLSGTGGASRYNEQFF.

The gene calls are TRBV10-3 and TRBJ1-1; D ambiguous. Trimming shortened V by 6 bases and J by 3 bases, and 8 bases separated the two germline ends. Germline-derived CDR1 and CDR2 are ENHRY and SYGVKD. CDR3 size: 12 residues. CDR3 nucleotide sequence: TGTGCCATCAGGGACCAGGACACTGAAGCTTTCTTT. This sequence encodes CAIRDQDTEAFF.

The CDR3 coding sequence is TGCGCCAGCAGCCCAACAGCATTTAGTGGAAACACCATATATTTT. Protein product: CASSPTAFSGNTIYF. The chain carries TRBV5-1 and TRBJ1-3; no clear D gene. The ends were cut back, 4 bases at V and 3 bases at J, with 14 bases in the middle. Looked up from germline, CDR1 is SGHRS and CDR2 is YFSETQ. The CDR3 has 15 residues.

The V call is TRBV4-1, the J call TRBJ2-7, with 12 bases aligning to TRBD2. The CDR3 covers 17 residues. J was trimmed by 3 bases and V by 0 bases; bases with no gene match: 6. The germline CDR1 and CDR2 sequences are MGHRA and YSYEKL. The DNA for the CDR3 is TGCGCCAGCAGCCAAGATAACCTAGCGGGGGGGTTCTACGAGCAGTACTTC. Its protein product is CASSQDNLAGGFYEQYF.

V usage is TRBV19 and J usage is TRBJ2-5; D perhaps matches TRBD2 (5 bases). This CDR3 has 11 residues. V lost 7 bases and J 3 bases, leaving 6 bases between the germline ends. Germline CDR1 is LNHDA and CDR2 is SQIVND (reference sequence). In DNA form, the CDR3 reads TGTGCCAGTAAAGCGGAAGAGACCCAGTACTTC. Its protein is CASKAEETQYF.

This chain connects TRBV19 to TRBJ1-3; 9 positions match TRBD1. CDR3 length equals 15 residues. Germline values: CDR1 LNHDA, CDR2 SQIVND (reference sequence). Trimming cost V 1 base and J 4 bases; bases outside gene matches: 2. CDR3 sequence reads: CASSIVGTGGNTIYF. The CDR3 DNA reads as TGTGCCAGTAGTATAGTAGGGACAGGGGGAAACACCATATATTTT.